The rows below give T cell receptor beta chains drawn from one sample of a study of cytomegalovirus exposure and HLA in healthy donors. Method: immunoSEQ multiplex PCR; TCRdb's copy keeps in-frame clones and lacks some. In total, the table holds about 33,000 clones. Sequenced material: PBMCs. The receptors stem from a man in his forties or fifties in good health and CMV-seronegative. CDR3s include the opening cysteine and the closing phenylalanine or tryptophan. The D gene is left open where the match is weak. Part of the rows lack a size; the others show once, few, many or a class for expanded clones.

CDR3 protein | CDR3 DNA | J gene | CDR3 length | clone size | V gene | D gene
CASSRGLAGGKTGELFF | TGCGCCAGCAGCCGCGGACTAGCGGGAGGAAAGACCGGGGAGCTGTTTTTT | TRBJ2-2 | 17 | - | TRBV4-3 | TRBD2
CSVATGTDTQYF | TGCAGCGTTGCTACGGGCACAGATACGCAGTATTTT | TRBJ2-3 | 12 | - | TRBV29-1 | -
CASSRVSTNEQYF | TGCGCCAGCAGTCGGGTCTCTACGAACGAGCAGTACTTC | TRBJ2-7 | 13 | - | TRBV5-1 | -
CAWSVRMTKNIQYF | TGTGCCTGGAGTGTTAGAATGACCAAAAACATTCAGTACTTC | TRBJ2-4 | 14 | - | TRBV30 | -
CASNAGTTSYNEQFF | TGTGCCAGTAACGCCGGGACTACCTCCTACAATGAGCAGTTCTTC | TRBJ2-1 | 15 | - | TRBV19 | TRBD2
CASSSPPGLAYEQYF | TGTGCCAGCAGCTCTCCACCGGGACTAGCCTACGAGCAGTACTTC | TRBJ2-7 | 15 | - | TRBV7-2 | TRBD2
CASSVQGSGTEAFF | TGTGCCAGCAGCGTGCAGGGGTCGGGCACTGAAGCTTTCTTT | TRBJ1-1 | 14 | - | TRBV9 | -
CASSQVRLAVYDEQFF | TGCGCCAGCAGCCAAGTGCGACTAGCGGTCTATGATGAGCAGTTCTTC | TRBJ2-1 | 16 | - | TRBV4-1 | TRBD2
CASSEYGGESHEQYF | TGTGCCAGCAGTGAATATGGGGGGGAATCCCACGAGCAGTACTTC | TRBJ2-7 | 15 | - | TRBV25-1 | TRBD2
CASSLGRDTQYF | TGTGCCAGCAGCCTCGGTAGAGATACGCAGTATTTT | TRBJ2-3 | 12 | - | TRBV9 | -
CASSFTHSRGYTF | TGTGCCAGCAGCTTCACCCACTCCCGTGGCTACACCTTC | TRBJ1-2 | 13 | - | TRBV5-6 | -
CASSFEVSYEQYF | TGCGCCAGCAGCTTTGAGGTCTCCTACGAGCAGTACTTC | TRBJ2-7 | 13 | - | TRBV5-1 | -
CATSRIQGSSYNEQFF | TGTGCCACCAGCAGGATTCAGGGTAGCTCCTACAATGAGCAGTTCTTC | TRBJ2-1 | 16 | - | TRBV15 | -
CASSFTSSYNEQFF | TGTGCCAGCAGCTTCACGAGCTCCTACAATGAGCAGTTCTTC | TRBJ2-1 | 14 | medium-sized | TRBV11-3 | -
CASSIVTGHYSNQPQHF | TGTGCCAGTAGTATTGTGACAGGGCATTATAGCAATCAGCCCCAGCATTTT | TRBJ1-5 | 17 | - | TRBV19 | TRBD1
CASSANRGYQETQYF | TGTGCCAGCAGTGCCAACAGGGGGTACCAAGAGACCCAGTACTTC | TRBJ2-5 | 15 | - | TRBV25-1 | TRBD1
CASSLVAGGTDTQYF | TGTGCCAGCAGCTTAGTAGCGGGAGGAACAGATACGCAGTATTTT | TRBJ2-3 | 15 | - | TRBV7-2 | TRBD2
CASSLSGRGHEQYF | TGTGCCAGCAGCTTGTCCGGGAGAGGCCACGAGCAGTACTTC | TRBJ2-7 | 14 | - | TRBV5-8 | -
CASSRSLASGAYNEQFF | TGTGCCAGCAGCCGATCTTTGGCTAGCGGGGCCTACAATGAGCAGTTCTTC | TRBJ2-1 | 17 | - | TRBV16 | TRBD2
CASSLAEGARFSGEQYF | TGCGCCAGCAGCTTGGCCGAGGGGGCGCGTTTCTCAGGCGAGCAGTACTTC | TRBJ2-7 | 17 | - | TRBV5-1 | TRBD1
CAWSTGGYEQYF | TGTGCCTGGAGTACAGGGGGTTACGAGCAGTACTTC | TRBJ2-7 | 12 | - | TRBV30 | TRBD1
CASSLGDRGNTEAFF | TGTGCCAGCAGCTTGGGGGACAGGGGAAACACTGAAGCTTTCTTT | TRBJ1-1 | 15 | - | TRBV5-6 | TRBD1
CASNTMTGSAEAFF | TGTGCCAGCAATACCATGACAGGGAGTGCTGAAGCTTTCTTT | TRBJ1-1 | 14 | - | TRBV28 | TRBD1
CASIPQDSKNTEAFF | TGTGCCAGTATCCCCCAGGACAGTAAGAACACTGAAGCTTTCTTT | TRBJ1-1 | 15 | - | TRBV19 | -